This is a list of T cell receptor beta chains from one sample in a study of CD8 T cells in Susac syndrome. TCRdb itself ran the immunoSEQ multiplex PCR reads through MiXCR, one entry per CDR3 protein. Of roughly 250,000 distinct CDR3 sequences in the sample, around 96% were seen once. Sequencing was performed on CD4+ T cells from PBMCs. These receptor sequences come from a human donor with Susac syndrome. The CDR3 runs from the conserved cysteine through the conserved F or W. The D gene is left open where the match is weak. The listing skips clone size in some rows; elsewhere it reads once, few, many or a size class.

>TRBD2|-|TRBV28|TRBJ2-1
TGTGCCAGCAGTTTCTCTAGCGGTGAGCAGTTCTTC
CASSFSSGEQFF
>-|-|TRBV2|TRBJ1-1
TGTGCCAGCAGTGAACAAGGCGCGGGGACACCGAACACTGAAGCTTTCTTT
CASSEQGAGTPNTEAFF
>-|once|TRBV6-4|TRBJ1-1
TGTGCCAGCCGATATGAGGGTTCGAACACTGAAGCTTTCTTT
CASRYEGSNTEAFF
>TRBD2|-|TRBV14|TRBJ2-7
TGTGCCAGCAGCCGAGGGACTAGCGGGAGTGGCTACGAGCAGTACTTC
CASSRGTSGSGYEQYF
>-|-|TRBV28|TRBJ1-1
TGTGCCAGCAGTCCCCCCGTTTTCTCAGATGAAGCTTTCTTT
CASSPPVFSDEAFF
>-|-|TRBV20-1|TRBJ1-2
TGCAGTGCTAGACGGACAGTGGCTAACTATGGCTACACCTTC
CSARRTVANYGYTF
>TRBD2|-|TRBV14|TRBJ2-7
TGTGCCAGCAGCCAAGAAGCCCCCGGGGTAGCGGGAGCTATCGAGCAGTACTTC
CASSQEAPGVAGAIEQYF
>TRBD2|-|TRBV5-1|TRBJ2-1
TGCGCCAGCAGCTTTGGACTAGCGGGAGGGGTTGAGCAGTTCTTC
CASSFGLAGGVEQFF
>TRBD1|-|TRBV12-3/TRBV12-4|TRBJ1-2
TGTGCCAGCAGCCCGCAGGGGGCTCGGGGCTACACCTTC
CASSPQGARGYTF
>TRBD2|-|TRBV11-3|TRBJ2-3
TGTGCCAGCAGACAACTAGCGGGAGGGCCTGACGCAGATACGCAGTATTTT
CASRQLAGGPDADTQYF
>-|-|TRBV27|TRBJ1-1
TGTGCCAGCAGGGGAGGTAGGGGCCAGGACACTGAAGCTTTCTTT
CASRGGRGQDTEAFF
>-|-|TRBV6-5|TRBJ2-7
TGTGCCAGCAGTTACTCGAGTAGGGGTGGCTACGAGCAGTACTTC
CASSYSSRGGYEQYF
>-|-|TRBV29-1|TRBJ1-2
TGCAGCGTAGACGGGGTAGGGTCTAGGTATGGCTACACCTTC
CSVDGVGSRYGYTF
>-|-|TRBV23-1|TRBJ2-7
TGCGCCAGCAGTCAAATTTTCCGGATATCCTCCGAAGAGCAGTACTTC
CASSQIFRISSEEQYF
>-|few|TRBV9|TRBJ1-2
TGTGCCAGCAGCGGTGATGGCTACACCTTC
CASSGDGYTF
>-|-|TRBV20-1|TRBJ2-3
TGCAGTGCTAGGAGGGGTGGGGGCACAGATACGCAGTATTTT
CSARRGGGTDTQYF
>TRBD1|-|TRBV30|TRBJ2-7
TGTGCCTGGAGCCGGCGGGACAGGGACGGCGAGCAGTACTTC
CAWSRRDRDGEQYF
>-|few|TRBV20-1|TRBJ1-1
TGCAGTGCTAGGGGGGACGGGAACACTGAAGCTTTCTTT
CSARGDGNTEAFF
>-|once|TRBV5-1|TRBJ2-1
TGCGCCAGCAGCTTGTCGAACAATGAGCAGTTCTTC
CASSLSNNEQFF
>TRBD1|-|TRBV4-2|TRBJ2-5
TGTGCCAGCAGCGAGACCACCGGGACAGCGCAAGTGGACCAGTACTTC
CASSETTGTAQVDQYF
>TRBD2|-|TRBV11-3|TRBJ2-7
TGTGCCAGCAGCTTAGTGGGACTAGCGGACTCCTACGAGCAGTACTTC
CASSLVGLADSYEQYF
>-|-|TRBV30|TRBJ1-1
TGTGCCTGGAGGGCGGACGGGAACACTGAAGCTTTCTTT
CAWRADGNTEAFF
>-|-|TRBV27|TRBJ2-7
TGTGCCAGCAGCCGGCACGGTAGCTCCTACGAGCAGTACTTC
CASSRHGSSYEQYF
>TRBD2|-|TRBV6-5|TRBJ2-7
TGTGCCAGCAGTTCGGCTAGCGGGAGGGCATTTTCCTACGAGCAGTACTTC
CASSSASGRAFSYEQYF
>-|-|TRBV18|TRBJ2-5
TGTGCCAGCTCACCCTTCAAGCAGCAAGAGACCCAGTACTTC
CASSPFKQQETQYF
>-|-|TRBV4-1|TRBJ2-7
TGCGCCAGCAGCCAGGGCCCAGAATACGAGCAGTACTTC
CASSQGPEYEQYF
>-|-|TRBV19|TRBJ1-3
TGTGCCAGTAGTATATTTGCGAGTCCGGAACAAAATTTT
CASSIFASPEQNF
>-|-|TRBV2|TRBJ2-1
TGTGCCAGCAGTGAAGCCAGGCTGGCTTACAATGAGCAGTTCTTC
CASSEARLAYNEQFF
>TRBD2|-|TRBV5-6|TRBJ2-5
TGTGCCAGCAGCTTTCGGGAGGAGGAGACCCAGTACTTC
CASSFREEETQYF
>-|-|TRBV29-1|TRBJ2-5
TGCAGCGTTGGGGCCACCCAAGAGACCCAGTACTTC
CSVGATQETQYF
>-|-|TRBV28|TRBJ2-3
TGTGCCAGCGGACGTCTGTATTTT
CASGRLYF
>TRBD2|-|TRBV6-5|TRBJ2-3
TGTGCCAGCAGTTACGGCGGGAGGGAAATAGATACGCAGTATTTT
CASSYGGREIDTQYF
>-|-|TRBV29-1|TRBJ1-1
TGCAGCGTTGAAGGTCGTGGGAGTGGCACTGAAGCTTTCTTT
CSVEGRGSGTEAFF
>-|-|TRBV20-1|TRBJ2-7
TGCAGTGCTAGACCTTCGGGACCCTTTTACGAGCAGTACTTC
CSARPSGPFYEQYF
>TRBD2|-|TRBV5-4|TRBJ2-3
TGTGCCAGCAGCTTGGGGACTAGCGGGAAAACAGATACGCAGTATTTT
CASSLGTSGKTDTQYF
>TRBD2|-|TRBV3-1|TRBJ2-7
TGTGCCAGCAGCCAAGTTACGGCACTAGCGGAGCAGTACTTC
CASSQVTALAEQYF
>TRBD1|-|TRBV29-1|TRBJ2-7
TGCAGCGTTACCTCCGGGACAGTTTACGAGCAGTACTTC
CSVTSGTVYEQYF
>TRBD2|-|TRBV19|TRBJ2-7
TGTGCCAGTAGTATTGGCGGGAGGGTCTACGAGCAGTACTTC
CASSIGGRVYEQYF
>TRBD2|once|TRBV4-2|TRBJ2-1
TGTGCCAGCAGCCAAGGGAACACGAACCTAGCGGGTGAGCAGTTCTTC
CASSQGNTNLAGEQFF
>-|-|TRBV30|TRBJ2-7
TGTGCCTGGACTTTCCAGGGGACCTACGAGCAGTACTTC
CAWTFQGTYEQYF
>-|-|TRBV20-1|TRBJ2-7
TGCAGTGCTAGAGAAGGACACCAAGCTTACGAGCAGTACTTC
CSAREGHQAYEQYF
>TRBD1|-|TRBV30|TRBJ2-4
TGTGCCTGGACGACACAGGGGGCCAAAAACATTCAGTACTTC
CAWTTQGAKNIQYF
>TRBD2|-|TRBV20-1|TRBJ2-3
TGCAGTGCGGACCTAGCGGGGGGCACAGATACGCAGTATTTT
CSADLAGGTDTQYF
>-|-|TRBV7-9|TRBJ2-7
TGTGCCAGCAGCTCCCGGACCCGGGCCCAAGGGAGCTCCTACGAGCAGTACTTC
CASSSRTRAQGSSYEQYF
>-|-|TRBV27|TRBJ2-7
TGTGCCAGCAGTTTATCGAGGGAGGGGGTGGGGCAGTACTTC
CASSLSREGVGQYF
>-|-|TRBV3-1|TRBJ2-7
TGTGCCAGCAGCCCCGGGTTAGCGGAGAGCGAGCAGTACTTC
CASSPGLAESEQYF
>TRBD2|once|TRBV20-1|TRBJ2-1
TGCAGTGCGAACCCCGTAGCGGGAGGGCCAGGCAATGAGCAGTTCTTC
CSANPVAGGPGNEQFF
>TRBD2|-|TRBV20-1|TRBJ2-7
TGCAGTACCAAAAGGCGGGTAGCGGGAAATATCTCCTACGAGCAGTACTTC
CSTKRRVAGNISYEQYF
>-|-|TRBV20-1|TRBJ1-4
TGCAGTACCCGAGGCGGGGCGGAACTGTTTTTT
CSTRGGAELFF
>TRBD2|-|TRBV9|TRBJ2-5
TGTGCCAGCAGCCCCCTAGCGGGAAGGGAGACCCAGTACTTC
CASSPLAGRETQYF
>TRBD1|once|TRBV18|TRBJ1-1
TGTGCCAGCTCACCGACGACAGGGATGAACACTGAAGCTTTCTTT
CASSPTTGMNTEAFF
>-|-|TRBV6-6|TRBJ2-5
TGTGCCAGCAGTTACCGAGAGGGGGTCGGGGCCCAGTACTTC
CASSYREGVGAQYF
>-|-|TRBV29-1|TRBJ2-5
TGCAGCGTTGTGGGGGCACGGCAAGAGACCCAGTACTTC
CSVVGARQETQYF
>-|-|TRBV12-3/TRBV12-4|TRBJ2-3
TGTGCCAGCAGCAGACGGACAGACACAGATACGCAGTATTTT
CASSRRTDTDTQYF